This T cell receptor beta chain was obtained from a study of T cell repertoires in cytomegalovirus infection. TCRdb fed the reads into MiXCR, producing one record per CDR3 protein. The table shows 310,000 or so distinct CDR3 sequences, with 25% occurring only once. This clonotype was seen only a few times. V lost 0 bases to trimming and J lost 1 base, with 10 bases between them. The CDR3 runs to 16 residues. The germline V gene has CDR1 SGHVS and CDR2 FQNEAQ. The sequencing input was PBMCs. The chain combines TRBV7-8 with TRBJ1-5; D possibly corresponds to TRBD1 (6 bases). This receptor was obtained from a human donor in good health (CMV status not recorded). Some clones in this sample may be carry-over from other donors' samples. CDR3 loop: CASSLAWGGSNQPQHF. In DNA form, the CDR3 reads TGTGCCAGCAGCTTAGCGTGGGGGGGCAGCAATCAGCCCCAGCATTTT.